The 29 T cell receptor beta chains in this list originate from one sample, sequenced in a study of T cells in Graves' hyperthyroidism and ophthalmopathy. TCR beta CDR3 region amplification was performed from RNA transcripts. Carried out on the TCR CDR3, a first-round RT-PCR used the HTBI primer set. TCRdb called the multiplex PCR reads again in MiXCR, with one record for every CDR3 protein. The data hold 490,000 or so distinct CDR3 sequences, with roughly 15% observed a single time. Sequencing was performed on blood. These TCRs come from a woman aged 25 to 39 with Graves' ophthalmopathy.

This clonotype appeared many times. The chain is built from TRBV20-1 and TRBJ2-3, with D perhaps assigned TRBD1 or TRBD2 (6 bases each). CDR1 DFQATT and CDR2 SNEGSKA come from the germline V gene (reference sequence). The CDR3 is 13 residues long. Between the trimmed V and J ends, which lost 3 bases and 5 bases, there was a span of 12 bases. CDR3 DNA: TGCAGTGCTAGGGACGAGGGGGGAGATACGCAGTATTTT. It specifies CSARDEGGDTQYF.

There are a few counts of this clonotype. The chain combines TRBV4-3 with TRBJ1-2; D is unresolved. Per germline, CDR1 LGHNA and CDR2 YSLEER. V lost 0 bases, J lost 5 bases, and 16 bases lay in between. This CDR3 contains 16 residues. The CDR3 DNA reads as TGCGCCAGCAGCCAAGATACTATTGTCTTAAAGTATGGCTACACCTTC. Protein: CASSQDTIVLKYGYTF.

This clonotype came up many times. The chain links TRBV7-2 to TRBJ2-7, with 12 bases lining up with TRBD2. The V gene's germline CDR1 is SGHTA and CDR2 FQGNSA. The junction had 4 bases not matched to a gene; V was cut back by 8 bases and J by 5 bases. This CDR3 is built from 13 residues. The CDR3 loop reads CASGLAGSHEQYF. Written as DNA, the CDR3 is TGTGCCAGCGGACTAGCGGGATCCCACGAGCAGTACTTC.

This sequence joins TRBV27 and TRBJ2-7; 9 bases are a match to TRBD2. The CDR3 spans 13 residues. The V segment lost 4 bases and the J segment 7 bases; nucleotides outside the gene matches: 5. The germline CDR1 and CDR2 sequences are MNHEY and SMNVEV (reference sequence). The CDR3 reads CASSWREGREQYF. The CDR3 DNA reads TGTGCCAGCAGTTGGCGGGAGGGAAGGGAGCAGTACTTC.

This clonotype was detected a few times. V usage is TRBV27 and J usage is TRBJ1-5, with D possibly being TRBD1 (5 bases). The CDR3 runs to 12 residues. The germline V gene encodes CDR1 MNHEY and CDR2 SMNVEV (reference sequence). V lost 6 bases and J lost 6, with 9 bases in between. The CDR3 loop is CASRERGQPQHF. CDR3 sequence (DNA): TGTGCCAGCAGGGAAAGGGGTCAGCCCCAGCATTTT.

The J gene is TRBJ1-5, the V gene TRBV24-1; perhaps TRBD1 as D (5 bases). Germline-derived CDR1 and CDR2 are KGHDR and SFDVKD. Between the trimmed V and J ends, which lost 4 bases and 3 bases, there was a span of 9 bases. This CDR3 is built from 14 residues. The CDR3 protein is CATSEGGNNQPQHF. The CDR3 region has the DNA TGTGCCACCAGTGAGGGGGGAAACAATCAGCCCCAGCATTTT.

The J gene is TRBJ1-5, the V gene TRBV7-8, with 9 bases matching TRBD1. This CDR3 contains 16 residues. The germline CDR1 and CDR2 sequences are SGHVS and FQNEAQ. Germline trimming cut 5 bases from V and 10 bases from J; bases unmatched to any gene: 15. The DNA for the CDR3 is TGTGCCAGCAGCGACTCCAACCGGGACAGGGCTCAACCCCAGCATTTT. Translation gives CASSDSNRDRAQPQHF. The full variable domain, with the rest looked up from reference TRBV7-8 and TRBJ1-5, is GAGVSQSPRYKVAKRGQDVALRCDPISGHVSLFWYQQALGQGPEFLTYFQNEAQLDKSGLPSDRFFAERPEGSVSTLKIQRTQQEDSAVYLCASSDSNRDRAQPQHFGDGTRLSIL.

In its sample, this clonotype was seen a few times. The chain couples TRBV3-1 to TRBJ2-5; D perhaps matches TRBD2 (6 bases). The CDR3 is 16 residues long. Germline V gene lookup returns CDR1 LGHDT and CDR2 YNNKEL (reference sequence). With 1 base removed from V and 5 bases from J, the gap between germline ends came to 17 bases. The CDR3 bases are TGTGCCAGCAGCCAAGTAATTGGCGGGATTTATGAGACCCAGTACTTC. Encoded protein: CASSQVIGGIYETQYF.

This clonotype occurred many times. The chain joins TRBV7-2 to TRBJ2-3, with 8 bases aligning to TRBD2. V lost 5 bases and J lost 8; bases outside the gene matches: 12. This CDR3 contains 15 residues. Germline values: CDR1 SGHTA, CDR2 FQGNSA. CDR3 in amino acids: CASSGPETAGGTQYF. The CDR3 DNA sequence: TGTGCCAGCAGCGGACCCGAGACCGCGGGGGGTACGCAGTATTTT.

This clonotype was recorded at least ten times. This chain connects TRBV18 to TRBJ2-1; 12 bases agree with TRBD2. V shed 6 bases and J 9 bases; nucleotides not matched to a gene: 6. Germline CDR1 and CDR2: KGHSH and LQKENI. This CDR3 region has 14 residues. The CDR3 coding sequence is TGTGCCAGCTCCTCGACTAGCGGGAGTGGTGAGCAGTTCTTC. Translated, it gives CASSSTSGSGEQFF.

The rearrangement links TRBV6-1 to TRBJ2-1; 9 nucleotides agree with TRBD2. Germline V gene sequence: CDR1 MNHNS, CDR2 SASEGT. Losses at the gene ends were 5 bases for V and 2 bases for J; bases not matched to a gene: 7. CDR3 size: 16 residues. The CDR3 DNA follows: TGTGCCAGCAGTAGTAGCGGGAGCTTTGCCTACAATGAGCAGTTCTTC. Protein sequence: CASSSSGSFAYNEQFF.

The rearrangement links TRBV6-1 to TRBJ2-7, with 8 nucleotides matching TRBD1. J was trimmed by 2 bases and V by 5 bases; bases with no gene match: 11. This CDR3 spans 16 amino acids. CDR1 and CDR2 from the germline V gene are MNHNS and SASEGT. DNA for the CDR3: TGTGCCAGCAGTACACCGACAGGGGTAGGGGCCTACGAGCAGTACTTC. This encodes CASSTPTGVGAYEQYF.

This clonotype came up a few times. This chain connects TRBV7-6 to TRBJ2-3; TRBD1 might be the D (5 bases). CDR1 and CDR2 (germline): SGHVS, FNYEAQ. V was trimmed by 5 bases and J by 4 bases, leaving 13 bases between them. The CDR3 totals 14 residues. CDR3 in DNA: TGTGCCAGCAGCACTCACAGGTCCCCAGATACGCAGTATTTT. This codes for CASSTHRSPDTQYF.

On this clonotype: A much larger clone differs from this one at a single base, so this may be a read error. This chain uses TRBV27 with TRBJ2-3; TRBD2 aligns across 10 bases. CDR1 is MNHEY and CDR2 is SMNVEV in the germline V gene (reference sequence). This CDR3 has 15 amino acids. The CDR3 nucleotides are TGTGCCAGCTACCGAGCGGGAGGGCCCACAGATACGCGGTATTTT. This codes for CASYRAGGPTDTRYF.

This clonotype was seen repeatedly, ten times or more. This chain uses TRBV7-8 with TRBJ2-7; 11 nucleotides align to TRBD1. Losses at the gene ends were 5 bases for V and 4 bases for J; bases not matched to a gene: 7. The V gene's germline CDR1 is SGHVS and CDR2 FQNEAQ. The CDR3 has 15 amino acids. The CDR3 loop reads CASSIQDRGQYEQYF. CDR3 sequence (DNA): TGTGCCAGCAGCATTCAGGACAGGGGGCAATACGAGCAGTACTTC.

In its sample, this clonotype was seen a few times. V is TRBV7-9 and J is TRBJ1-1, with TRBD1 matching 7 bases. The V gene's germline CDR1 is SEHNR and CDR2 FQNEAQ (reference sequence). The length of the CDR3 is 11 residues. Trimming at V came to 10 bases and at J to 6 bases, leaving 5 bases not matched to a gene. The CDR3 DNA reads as TGTGCCACCCGAGGGGGCCCTGAAGCTTTCTTT. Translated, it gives CATRGGPEAFF. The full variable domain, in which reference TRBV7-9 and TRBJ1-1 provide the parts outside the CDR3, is DTGVSQNPRHKITKRGQNVTFRCDPISEHNRLYWYRQTLGQGPEFLTYFQNEAQLEKSRLLSDRFSAERPKGSFSTLEIQRTEQGDSAMYLCATRGGPEAFFGQGTRLTVV.

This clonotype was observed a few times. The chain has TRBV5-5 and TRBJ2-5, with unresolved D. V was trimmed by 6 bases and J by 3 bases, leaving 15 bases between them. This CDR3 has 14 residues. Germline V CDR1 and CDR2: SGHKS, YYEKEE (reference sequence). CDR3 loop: CASKMRLVEETQYF. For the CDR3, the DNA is TGTGCCAGCAAAATGAGGCTGGTCGAAGAGACCCAGTACTTC.

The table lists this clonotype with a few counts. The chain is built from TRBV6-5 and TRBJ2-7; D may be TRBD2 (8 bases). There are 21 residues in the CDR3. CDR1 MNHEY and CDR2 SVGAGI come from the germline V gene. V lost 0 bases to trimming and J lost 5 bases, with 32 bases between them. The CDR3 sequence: CASSYSVEGATPSGSGDEQYF. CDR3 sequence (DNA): TGTGCCAGCAGTTACTCGGTTGAGGGGGCTACCCCTAGCGGGTCGGGAGACGAGCAGTACTTC.

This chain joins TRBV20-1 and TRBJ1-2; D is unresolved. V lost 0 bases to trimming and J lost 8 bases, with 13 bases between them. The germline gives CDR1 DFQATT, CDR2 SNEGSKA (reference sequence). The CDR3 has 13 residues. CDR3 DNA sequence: TGCAGTGCTAGAGATTGGGCAGTCCGGGGCTACACCTTC. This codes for CSARDWAVRGYTF.

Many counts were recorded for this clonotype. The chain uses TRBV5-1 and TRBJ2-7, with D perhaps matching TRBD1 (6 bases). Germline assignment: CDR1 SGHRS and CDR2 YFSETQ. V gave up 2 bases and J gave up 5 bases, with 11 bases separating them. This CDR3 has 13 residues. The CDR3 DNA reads TGCGCCAGCAGCTTACAGGGAACCCACGAGCAGTACTTC. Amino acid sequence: CASSLQGTHEQYF.

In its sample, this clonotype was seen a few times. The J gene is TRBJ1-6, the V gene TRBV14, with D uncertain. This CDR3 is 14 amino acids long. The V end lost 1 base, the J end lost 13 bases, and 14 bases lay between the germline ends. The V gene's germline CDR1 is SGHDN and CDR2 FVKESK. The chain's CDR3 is CASSQVPSRGPLHF. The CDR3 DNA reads TGTGCCAGCAGCCAAGTCCCCTCGAGAGGGCCCCTCCACTTT.

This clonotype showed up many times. The CDR3 DNA reads as TGTGCCAGCACCACGACAGGGAGTCAGCCCCAGCATTTT. Its translation: CASTTTGSQPQHF. The chain recombines TRBV2 with TRBJ1-5, with 7 nucleotides matching TRBD1. The CDR3 is 13 amino acids. Germline trimming cut 7 bases from V and 6 bases from J; bases unmatched to any gene: 6. Germline V CDR1 and CDR2: SNHLY, FYNNEI.

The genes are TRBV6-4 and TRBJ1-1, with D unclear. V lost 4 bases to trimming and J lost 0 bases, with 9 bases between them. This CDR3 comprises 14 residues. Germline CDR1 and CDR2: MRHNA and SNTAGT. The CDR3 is CASSVSGMNTEAFF. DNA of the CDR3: TGTGCCAGCAGTGTATCCGGGATGAACACTGAAGCTTTCTTT.

The CDR3 region has the DNA TGTGTCCTGCAGAGTAAAACGAACACTGAAGCTTTCTTT. Translated, it gives CVLQSKTNTEAFF. The V gene is TRBV2, the J gene TRBJ1-1; D gene uncertain. Germline V gene lookup returns CDR1 SNHLY and CDR2 FYNNEI. CDR3 size: 13 residues.

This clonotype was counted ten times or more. As DNA, the CDR3 is TGTGCCAGCTCACCCGCCGGGACAGGTGTTGATGAAGCTTTCTTT. It encodes CASSPAGTGVDEAFF. This sequence joins TRBV18 and TRBJ1-1; 8 bases match TRBD1. The CDR3 is 15 residues long. After removal of 3 bases from V and 7 bases from J, the junction contained 10 bases not matched to a gene. The germline CDR1 and CDR2 sequences are KGHSH and LQKENI.

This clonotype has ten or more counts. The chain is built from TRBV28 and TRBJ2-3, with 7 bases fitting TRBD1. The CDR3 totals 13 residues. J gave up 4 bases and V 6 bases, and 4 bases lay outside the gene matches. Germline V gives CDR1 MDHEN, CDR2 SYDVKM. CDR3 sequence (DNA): TGTGCCAGCAGACTTCAGGGGGCAGATACGCAGTATTTT. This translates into CASRLQGADTQYF.

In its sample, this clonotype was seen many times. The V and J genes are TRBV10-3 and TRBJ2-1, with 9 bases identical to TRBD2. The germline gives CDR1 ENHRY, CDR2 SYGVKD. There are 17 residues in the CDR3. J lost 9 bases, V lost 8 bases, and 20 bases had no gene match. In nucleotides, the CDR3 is TGTGCCATCGGTCGGGGACTAGCCGGGATGGTCCGGAGTGAGCAGTTCTTC. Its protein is CAIGRGLAGMVRSEQFF.

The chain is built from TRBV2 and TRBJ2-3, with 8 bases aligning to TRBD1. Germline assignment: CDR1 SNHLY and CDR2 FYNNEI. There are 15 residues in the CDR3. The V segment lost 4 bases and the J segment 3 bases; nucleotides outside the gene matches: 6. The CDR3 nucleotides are TGTGCCAGCAGTGCGTCAGGGGGCAGTACAGATACGCAGTATTTT. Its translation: CASSASGGSTDTQYF.

The CDR3 sequence: CASSLPGGGSEKLFF. The CDR3 DNA is TGCGCCAGCAGCCTACCGGGGGGAGGGAGTGAAAAACTGTTTTTT. The V call is TRBV4-1, the J call TRBJ1-4; TRBD1 is a possible D gene (5 bases). Trimming shortened V by 4 bases and J by 7 bases, and 16 bases separated the two germline ends. The CDR3 is 15 amino acids. Germline V CDR1 and CDR2: MGHRA, YSYEKL.